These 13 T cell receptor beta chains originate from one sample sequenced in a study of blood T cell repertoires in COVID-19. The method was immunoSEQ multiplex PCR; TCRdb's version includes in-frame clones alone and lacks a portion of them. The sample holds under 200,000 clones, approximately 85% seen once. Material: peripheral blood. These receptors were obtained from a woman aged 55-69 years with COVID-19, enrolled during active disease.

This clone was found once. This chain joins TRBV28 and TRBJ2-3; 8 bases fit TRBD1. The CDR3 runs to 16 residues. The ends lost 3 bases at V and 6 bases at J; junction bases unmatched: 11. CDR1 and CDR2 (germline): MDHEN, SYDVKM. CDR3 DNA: TGTGCCAGCAGTTTTTGGCAGGGGGCTGGGGTGGATACGCAGTATTTT. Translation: CASSFWQGAGVDTQYF.

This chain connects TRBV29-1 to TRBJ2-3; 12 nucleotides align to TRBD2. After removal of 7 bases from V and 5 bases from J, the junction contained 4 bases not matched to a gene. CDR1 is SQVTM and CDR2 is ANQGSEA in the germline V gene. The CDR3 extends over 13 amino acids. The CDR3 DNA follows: TGCAGCGCACTAGCGGGAGGACAAGATACGCAGTATTTT. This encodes CSALAGGQDTQYF.

The CDR3 protein is CASSTSRGHEQYV. The CDR3 nucleotides are TGTGCCAGTAGTACCTCGCGGGGCCACGAGCAGTACGTC. The rearrangement links TRBV19 to TRBJ2-7; a possible D gene is TRBD2 (6 bases). V gave up 4 bases and J gave up 5 bases, with 12 bases separating them. The CDR3 loop spans 13 amino acids. Per the germline V gene, CDR1 is LNHDA and CDR2 is SQIVND (reference sequence).

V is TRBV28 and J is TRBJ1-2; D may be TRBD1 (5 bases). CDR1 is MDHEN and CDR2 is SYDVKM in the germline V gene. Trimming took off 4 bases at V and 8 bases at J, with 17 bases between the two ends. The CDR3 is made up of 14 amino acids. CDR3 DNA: TGTGCCAGCAGTTCGCATCTTCAGGGTTTAGGCTACACCTTC. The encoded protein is CASSSHLQGLGYTF.

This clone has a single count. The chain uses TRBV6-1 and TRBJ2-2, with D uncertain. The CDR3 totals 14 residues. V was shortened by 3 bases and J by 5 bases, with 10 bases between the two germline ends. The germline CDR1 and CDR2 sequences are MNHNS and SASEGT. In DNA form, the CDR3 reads TGTGCCAGCAGTGATCGGTTAGAGACCGGGGAGCTGTTTTTT. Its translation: CASSDRLETGELFF.

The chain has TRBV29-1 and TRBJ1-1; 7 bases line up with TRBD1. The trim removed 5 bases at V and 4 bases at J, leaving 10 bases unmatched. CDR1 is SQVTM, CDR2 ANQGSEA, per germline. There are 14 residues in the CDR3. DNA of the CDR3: TGCAGCGTTCACACAGGGGCCCTAAGCACTGAAGCTTTCTTT. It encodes CSVHTGALSTEAFF.

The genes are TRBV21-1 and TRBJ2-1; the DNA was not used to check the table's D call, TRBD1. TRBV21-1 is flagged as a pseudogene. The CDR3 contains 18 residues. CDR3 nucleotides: TGTGCCAGCAGCAAAGGTTTCGGCAGGGTAGCCCCCCACAATGAGCAGTTCTTC. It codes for CASSKGFGRVAPHNEQFF.

In DNA form, the CDR3 reads TGTGCCAGCAGCTTCTCCATCGGGACAGGGGCGACCGGGGAGCTGTTTTTT. This codes for CASSFSIGTGATGELFF. The chain recombines TRBV11-3 with TRBJ2-2; 10 nucleotides line up with TRBD1. V lost 3 bases, J lost 5 bases, and 9 bases stayed unmatched. This CDR3 region has 17 residues. Per germline, CDR1 SGHNT and CDR2 YENEEA.

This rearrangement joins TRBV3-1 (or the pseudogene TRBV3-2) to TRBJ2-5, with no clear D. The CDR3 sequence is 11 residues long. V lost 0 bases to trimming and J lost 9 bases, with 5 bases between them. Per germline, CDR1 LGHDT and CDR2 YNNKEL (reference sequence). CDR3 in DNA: TGTGCCAGCAGCCAAGAGAGTGCCCAGTACTTC. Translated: CASSQESAQYF.

The CDR3 DNA sequence: TGTGCCTGGAGTGTACTGCGCTATGGCTACACCTTC. This translates into CAWSVLRYGYTF. The chain has TRBV30 and TRBJ1-2, with D unclear. The CDR3 runs 12 residues. The germline CDR1 and CDR2 sequences are GTSNPN and SVGIG (reference sequence). V was trimmed by 0 bases and J by 4 bases, leaving 6 bases between them.

The CDR3 DNA is TGCGCCAGCAGCTTGGGCAGGGCCCAAGAGACCCAGTACTTC. The encoded protein is CASSLGRAQETQYF. The rearrangement links TRBV5-1 to TRBJ2-5; D is possibly TRBD1 (5 bases). V lost 0 bases and J lost 1, with 7 bases in between. Germline lookup yields CDR1 SGHRS and CDR2 YFSETQ. The CDR3 runs to 14 residues.

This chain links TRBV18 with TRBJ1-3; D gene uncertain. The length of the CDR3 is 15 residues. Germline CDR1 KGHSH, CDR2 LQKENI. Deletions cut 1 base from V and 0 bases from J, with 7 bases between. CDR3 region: CASSPQDYSGNTIYF. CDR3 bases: TGTGCCAGCTCACCACAGGACTACTCTGGAAACACCATATATTTT.

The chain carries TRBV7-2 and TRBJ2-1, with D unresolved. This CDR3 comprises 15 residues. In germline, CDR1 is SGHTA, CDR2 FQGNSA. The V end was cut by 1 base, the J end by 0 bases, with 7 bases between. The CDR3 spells CASSLVGGSYNEQFF. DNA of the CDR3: TGTGCCAGCAGCTTAGTTGGCGGCTCCTACAATGAGCAGTTCTTC.